This T cell receptor (beta chain) derives from a study of T cell responses to AZD1222 COVID-19 vaccine. The count of this clone is one. The target antigen is unknown. Between the trimmed V and J ends, which lost 4 bases and 4 bases, there was a span of 23 bases. This CDR3 has 17 residues. Germline V lookup: CDR1 LGHDT, CDR2 YNNKEL (reference sequence). Findings of the study overall: The study reported that nearly half of spike-specific TCRs target unmutated variant regions. The number of AZD1222 recipients seropositive at baseline was only 6 or 7. Spike-spanning, vaccine-associated CD4 TCRs were dominant at 160-218 and 743-854.

Repertoires were generated with immunoSEQ multiplex PCR, while TCRdb's copy carries only in-frame clones and drops some. The top ten hold about 4.5% of the sample, which has around 150,000 clones, 92% seen once. V gene TRBV3-1 (or the pseudogene TRBV3-2) combines with J gene TRBJ2-7; possibly TRBD1 or TRBD2 for D (5 bases each). The material sequenced was peripheral blood, taken on day 0 of MenACWY control vaccination. The TCR was taken from an adult in good health. The CDR3 DNA reads TGTGCCAGCAGCCTAACTTATGGGACGCAGAGGATTTACGAGCAGTACTTC. Its protein product is CASSLTYGTQRIYEQYF.